The 28 T cell receptor beta chains in this list originate from one sample, sequenced in a study of T cells in Graves' hyperthyroidism and ophthalmopathy. Researchers amplified the TCR beta CDR3 regions from RNA transcripts. Carried out on the TCR CDR3, a first-round RT-PCR used the HTBI primer set. TCRdb passed the multiplex PCR reads through MiXCR, listing each CDR3 protein once. The table has hundreds of thousands of distinct CDR3 sequences, 22% seen once. Sequences were obtained from blood. Source of these receptors: a young man with Graves' ophthalmopathy.

This clonotype came up many times. The chain combines TRBV5-1 with TRBJ2-2; TRBD2 is a possible D gene (6 bases). The V end lost 5 bases, the J end lost 6 bases, and 20 bases lay between the germline ends. Germline V gene sequence: CDR1 SGHRS, CDR2 YFSETQ. This CDR3 is 16 amino acids long. The DNA of the CDR3 is TGCGCCAGCAGAAGGTTAGGCGGGATCGGCGCCGGGGAGCTGTTTTTT. This codes for CASRRLGGIGAGELFF.

V gene TRBV12-3 or TRBV12-4 combines with J gene TRBJ2-1, with 8 nucleotides matching TRBD1. The CDR3 spans 15 residues. Trimming cost V 6 bases and J 5 bases; bases outside gene matches: 9. CDR3 loop: CASRPPGQVNNEQFF. The CDR3, as DNA: TGTGCCAGCAGGCCCCCGGGACAGGTCAACAATGAGCAGTTCTTC.

The sample holds one count of this clonotype. The V call is TRBV6-2 or TRBV6-3, the J call TRBJ1-1; D is unclear. The CDR3 is made up of 14 amino acids. From germline, CDR1 is MNHEY and CDR2 SVGEGT. Trimming took off 6 bases at V and 10 bases at J, with 21 bases between the two ends. DNA of the CDR3: TGTGCCAGCAGATCAGGTGAGAGGGCCGTTGGAGCTTTCTTT. Its translation: CASRSGERAVGAFF.

V gene TRBV7-6 combines with J gene TRBJ2-3; tentatively, D is TRBD1 (5 bases). V lost 0 bases and J 2 bases, leaving 9 bases between the germline ends. CDR1 and CDR2 from the germline V gene are SGHVS and FNYEAQ. This CDR3 contains 15 residues. The CDR3 bases are TGTGCCAGCAGCTTAGCGGGGCCTCACACAGATACGCAGTATTTT. This encodes CASSLAGPHTDTQYF.

This clonotype was recorded once. The J gene is TRBJ2-1, the V gene TRBV7-2; D not resolved. The germline gives CDR1 SGHTA, CDR2 FQGNSA. Trimming took off 7 bases at V and 2 bases at J, with 12 bases between the two ends. This CDR3 is built from 14 residues. In nucleotides, the CDR3 is TGTGCCAGCACCCTGCCTAACCCCTACAATGAGCAGTTCTTC. Protein product: CASTLPNPYNEQFF.

This clonotype has ten or more counts. This sequence joins TRBV30 and TRBJ1-1; 7 bases are a match to TRBD1. In germline, CDR1 is GTSNPN, CDR2 SVGIG (reference sequence). The CDR3 sequence is 15 residues long. Trimming at V came to 3 bases and at J to 0 bases, leaving 7 bases not matched to a gene. Here the CDR3 reads CAWSRSGTVNTEAFF. Written as DNA, the CDR3 is TGTGCCTGGAGCCGATCGGGGACAGTGAACACTGAAGCTTTCTTT.

This clonotype was counted ten times or more. The chain recombines TRBV6-1 with TRBJ2-6; TRBD1 aligns across 9 bases. From germline, CDR1 is MNHNS and CDR2 SASEGT. After removal of 6 bases from V and 4 bases from J, the junction contained 4 bases not matched to a gene. The CDR3 is made up of 15 amino acids. The chain's CDR3 is CASRTGGSGANVLTF. DNA of the CDR3: TGTGCCAGCAGGACAGGGGGATCGGGGGCCAACGTCCTGACTTTC.

The chain couples TRBV24-1 to TRBJ2-1; 14 positions match TRBD2. The ends lost 4 bases at V and 8 bases at J; junction bases unmatched: 12. Germline lookup yields CDR1 KGHDR and CDR2 SFDVKD. The CDR3 runs 18 residues. CDR3 bases: TGTGCCACCAGTGACTGGGTAGGGACTAGCGGGAGAAAGGATGAGCAGTTCTTC. Its translation is CATSDWVGTSGRKDEQFF.

This clonotype appeared many times. This chain uses TRBV3-1 with TRBJ2-5, with D possibly matching TRBD1 (8 bases). V was trimmed by 1 base and J by 7 bases, leaving 13 bases between them. Germline V gene lookup returns CDR1 LGHDT and CDR2 YNNKEL (reference sequence). This CDR3 contains 14 residues. Here the CDR3 DNA reads TGTGCCAGCAGCCAAGGGACAGGGAGGGTGACCCAGTACTTC. This encodes CASSQGTGRVTQYF.

The CDR3 here is CSAQTGANVLTF. CDR3 nucleotide sequence: TGCAGCGCTCAAACTGGGGCCAACGTCCTGACTTTC. The chain links TRBV29-1 to TRBJ2-6; D gene unclear. The CDR3 sequence is 12 residues long. V gave up 7 bases and J gave up 2 bases, with 6 bases separating them. Germline CDR1 and CDR2: SQVTM and ANQGSEA.

V gene TRBV7-9 combines with J gene TRBJ2-5, with D maybe TRBD2 (7 bases). The CDR3 spans 15 residues. V was shortened by 4 bases and J by 4 bases, with 16 bases between the two germline ends. Germline CDR1 SEHNR, CDR2 FQNEAQ (reference sequence). CDR3 region: CASSSGGGSGETQYF. The CDR3 nucleotides are TGTGCCAGCAGCTCGGGGGGCGGGAGCGGAGAGACCCAGTACTTC.

The chain links TRBV7-9 to TRBJ2-7; 7 bases map to TRBD1. The CDR3 extends over 14 amino acids. The V gene's germline CDR1 is SEHNR and CDR2 FQNEAQ (reference sequence). J gave up 3 bases and V 5 bases, and 7 bases lay outside the gene matches. The CDR3, as DNA: TGTGCCAGCAGCCCCTGGGACAGAGACTACGAGCAGTACTTC. It translates to CASSPWDRDYEQYF. The entire variable domain, with the rest obtained from reference TRBV7-9 and TRBJ2-7, is as follows: DTGVSQNPRHKITKRGQNVTFRCDPISEHNRLYWYRQTLGQGPEFLTYFQNEAQLEKSRLLSDRFSAERPKGSFSTLEIQRTEQGDSAMYLCASSPWDRDYEQYFGPGTRLTVT.

The V and J genes are TRBV12-3 or TRBV12-4 and TRBJ1-2, with D uncertain. Trimming took off 2 bases at V and 7 bases at J, with 17 bases between the two ends. CDR3 length: 15 amino acids. CDR3 sequence: CASSLSAGPPTGYTF. The DNA of the CDR3 is TGTGCCAGCAGTTTATCCGCCGGGCCTCCGACTGGCTACACCTTC.

This clonotype came up many times. The V gene is TRBV5-1, the J gene TRBJ1-1; the D is unclear. The CDR3 loop spans 16 amino acids. The germline CDR1 and CDR2 sequences are SGHRS and YFSETQ. Trimming took 0 bases from V and 0 from J, leaving 12 bases between them. The CDR3 DNA follows: TGCGCCAGCAGCTTGGAGTCGAGGATAATGAACACTGAAGCTTTCTTT. Protein sequence: CASSLESRIMNTEAFF.

This clonotype was observed a handful of times. Here the CDR3 DNA reads TGCGCCAGCAGTGAAGACAGGACAAGCACTGAAGCTTTCTTT. It yields the protein CASSEDRTSTEAFF. The rearrangement joins TRBV10-1 to TRBJ1-1, with a possible D match to TRBD1 (6 bases). The CDR3 is 14 amino acids. V was shortened by 3 bases and J by 4 bases, with 12 bases between the two germline ends. Germline CDR1 is WNHNN and CDR2 is SYGVQD (reference sequence).

This sequence joins TRBV6-2 or TRBV6-3 and TRBJ2-3; D not resolved. The length of the CDR3 is 18 residues. Germline V CDR1 and CDR2: MNHEY, SVGEGT. Trimming cost V 0 bases and J 5 bases, with 21 bases left between them. In DNA form, the CDR3 reads TGTGCCAGCAGTTACTCGTTGGTAGATAAGTGGGTGAGAGATACGCAGTATTTT. As protein: CASSYSLVDKWVRDTQYF.

This chain uses TRBV11-3 with TRBJ1-1; D may be TRBD1 (5 bases). With 6 bases removed from V and 1 base from J, the gap between germline ends came to 12 bases. Germline V lookup: CDR1 SGHNT, CDR2 YENEEA. This CDR3 is 14 amino acids long. In nucleotides, the CDR3 is TGTGCCAGCAGTCGGGGGTCGTGGAACACTGAAGCTTTCTTT. Protein: CASSRGSWNTEAFF. Full variable domain (missing parts from reference TRBV11-3 and TRBJ1-1): EAGVVQSPRYKIIEKKQPVAFWCNPISGHNTLYWYLQNLGQGPELLIRYENEEAVDDSQLPKDRFSAERLKGVDSTLKIQPAELGDSAVYLCASSRGSWNTEAFFGQGTRLTVV.

CDR3 protein: CSARDLDSPVQETQYF. The CDR3 nucleotides are TGCAGTGCTAGAGATCTTGATAGCCCAGTTCAAGAGACCCAGTACTTC. The chain couples TRBV20-1 to TRBJ2-5, with D unclear. V lost 0 bases and J lost 2, with 16 bases in between. The CDR3 runs 16 residues. Germline V gene data show CDR1 as DFQATT and CDR2 as SNEGSKA (reference sequence).

This clonotype was picked up a small number of times. The chain couples TRBV2 to TRBJ2-7; TRBD2 agrees at 9 bases. V lost 6 bases, J lost 0 bases, and 3 bases stayed unmatched. In germline, CDR1 is SNHLY, CDR2 FYNNEI. The CDR3 runs to 14 residues. The CDR3, as DNA: TGTGCCAGCAGGAGCGGGAGGAGCTCCTACGAGCAGTACTTC. Encoded protein: CASRSGRSSYEQYF. Looking up the rest from reference TRBV2 and TRBJ2-7 gives the full variable domain: EPEVTQTPSHQVTQMGQEVILRCVPISNHLYFYWYRQILGQKVEFLVSFYNNEISEKSEIFDDQFSVERPDGSNFTLKIRSTKLEDSAMYFCASRSGRSSYEQYFGPGTRLTVT.

This clonotype was detected many times. The chain recombines TRBV5-1 with TRBJ2-3; possible D gene TRBD1, 5 bases. Trimming shortened V by 3 bases and J by 5 bases, and 10 bases separated the two germline ends. The CDR3 length is 13 residues. Germline V gene data show CDR1 as SGHRS and CDR2 as YFSETQ. In DNA, the CDR3 is TGCGCCAGCAGCTCAACAGGCGAAGATACGCAGTATTTT. As protein: CASSSTGEDTQYF.

The chain carries TRBV7-2 and TRBJ2-1; possible D gene TRBD2, 5 bases. The CDR3 contains 15 residues. Between the trimmed V and J ends, which lost 5 bases and 0 bases, there was a span of 11 bases. Germline CDR1 is SGHTA and CDR2 is FQGNSA. CDR3 bases: TGTGCCAGCAGCCCGGGGTTCAGCTCCTACAATGAGCAGTTCTTC. It is translated as CASSPGFSSYNEQFF.

This clonotype was seen ten or more times. This rearrangement joins TRBV27 to TRBJ2-3; 13 nucleotides match TRBD2. V shed 8 bases and J 0 bases; nucleotides not matched to a gene: 5. The length of the CDR3 is 16 residues. CDR1 is MNHEY, CDR2 SMNVEV, per germline (reference sequence). The CDR3: CASHPGLAGSTDTQYF. CDR3 nucleotide sequence: TGTGCCAGCCACCCGGGACTAGCGGGGAGCACAGATACGCAGTATTTT.

This clonotype was recorded at least ten times. The chain is built from TRBV11-2 and TRBJ1-6; D not certain. Germline CDR1 and CDR2: SGHAT and FQNNGV. V lost 1 base to trimming and J lost 13 bases, with 11 bases between them. The CDR3 runs to 13 residues. In DNA form, the CDR3 reads TGTGCCAGCAGCTTAGGAGCATCCAGTCCCCTCCACTTT. Translating gives CASSLGASSPLHF. Full variable domain (outside the CDR3, taken from reference TRBV11-2 and TRBJ1-6): EAGVAQSPRYKIIEKRQSVAFWCNPISGHATLYWYQQILGQGPKLLIQFQNNGVVDDSQLPKDRFSAERLKGVDSTLKIQPAKLEDSAVYLCASSLGASSPLHFGNGTRLTVT.

This clonotype came up many times. The chain links TRBV5-1 to TRBJ2-3; D unresolved. The CDR3 totals 13 residues. Germline assignment: CDR1 SGHRS and CDR2 YFSETQ. Trimming took off 1 base at V and 3 bases at J, with 6 bases between the two ends. The CDR3: CASSLSVTDTQYF. DNA of the CDR3: TGCGCCAGCAGCTTGTCAGTAACAGATACGCAGTATTTT.

This clonotype was found many times. The V and J genes are TRBV12-3 or TRBV12-4 and TRBJ2-1, with TRBD2 matching over 8 bases. This CDR3 spans 17 amino acids. V was clipped by 7 bases and J by 6 bases; unmatched bases: 17. In nucleotides, the CDR3 is TGTGCCAGCACCCCCATGAGGCGAACTAGCGGCGTCAATGAGCAGTTCTTC. This gives the protein CASTPMRRTSGVNEQFF.

V gene TRBV19 combines with J gene TRBJ1-2; D gene ambiguous. The germline V and J ends were trimmed by 1 base and 0 bases, with 9 bases remaining between them. Germline V gives CDR1 LNHDA, CDR2 SQIVND (reference sequence). The CDR3 spans 15 residues. In DNA, the CDR3 is TGTGCCAGTAGTATAGCAGGCCAGCCTAACTATGGCTACACCTTC. It codes for CASSIAGQPNYGYTF.

J is TRBJ2-3 and V is TRBV6-2 or TRBV6-3, with TRBD2 matching 13 bases. The germline V gene encodes CDR1 MNHEY and CDR2 SVGEGT. The CDR3 spans 19 residues. The V gene end was trimmed by 5 bases and the J gene end by 4 bases; junction bases not matched to a gene: 15. CDR3 sequence: CASSKGEPGLAGPSDTQYF. CDR3 bases: TGTGCCAGCAGTAAAGGCGAGCCGGGACTAGCGGGACCCTCAGATACGCAGTATTTT.

This chain links TRBV3-1 with TRBJ2-5; D is perhaps TRBD2 (6 bases). V was shortened by 6 bases and J by 3 bases, with 20 bases between the two germline ends. The CDR3 consists of 16 residues. Germline loops: CDR1 LGHDT, CDR2 YNNKEL (reference sequence). The CDR3 nucleotides read TGTGCCAGCAGTTACTGGAGCGGCGGGGTAGAAGAGACCCAGTACTTC. Amino acid sequence: CASSYWSGGVEETQYF.